This T cell receptor (beta chain) was sequenced during a study of patients and donors after allogeneic stem cell transplantation. MiXCR, applied by TCRdb to the RT-PCR reads, yields one record per CDR3 protein. The data hold about 200,000 distinct CDR3 sequences, with 41% observed a single time. This CDR3 has 11 residues. Trimming stripped 8 bases from V and 7 bases from J, with 11 bases between. Sequenced sample: blood, either unsorted or a sorted T cell fraction (not recorded which). The J gene is TRBJ1-1, the V gene TRBV12-3 or TRBV12-4; no clear D gene. This clonotype was sampled from a human donor who was either an allogeneic HSCT recipient or a stem cell or donor lymphocyte infusion donor (not recorded which). It is not recorded whose cells these are; they may come from a transplant donor. CDR3 nucleotides: TGTGCCAGCGGATCGACCCTTGAAGCTTTCTTT. Translated, it gives CASGSTLEAFF.